These 13 T cell receptor beta chains were sequenced from one sample in a study of T cells in Graves' hyperthyroidism and ophthalmopathy (dated by TCRdb to about 2019). Library construction relied on multiplex PCR. Sequencing was carried out with an Illumina HiSeq 2000. Amplification of TCR beta CDR3 regions was carried out from RNA transcripts. For the first round of RT-PCR on the TCR CDR3, the HTBI primer set was used together with the Qiagen OneStep RT-PCR kit. TCRdb ran its own pipeline on the public reads, namely fastp trimming at Q25 and MiXCR clone calling, and kept in-frame beta chains. Records with the same CDR3 protein are collapsed into one entry carrying the most frequent genes and DNA. Here the sample has 500,000 to 650,000 distinct CDR3 sequences; 13% to 15% occur a single time. Roughly 14% of the sample comes from the top ten. Specimen: blood. The receptor source for this set is a woman in her thirties or forties with Graves' hyperthyroidism.

The V and J genes are TRBV9 and TRBJ2-2; D is unresolved. This CDR3 spans 13 amino acids. The germline gives CDR1 SGDLS, CDR2 YYNGEE. V lost 0 bases to trimming and J lost 6 bases, with 6 bases between them. The CDR3 bases are TGTGCCAGCAGCGTAGTGACGGCCGGGGAGCTGTTTTTT. As protein: CASSVVTAGELFF.

This clonotype was seen only a few times. The chain employs TRBV27 and TRBJ1-2; 9 nucleotides agree with TRBD1. Germline V CDR1 and CDR2: MNHEY, SMNVEV (reference sequence). Trimming removed 5 bases from V and 8 bases from J; junction bases left unmatched: 12. The CDR3 loop spans 15 amino acids. This CDR3 is CASSKYRDRAEGYTF. CDR3 nucleotide sequence: TGTGCCAGCAGTAAATACCGGGACAGGGCAGAAGGCTACACCTTC.

Many counts were recorded for this clonotype. The rearrangement joins TRBV2 to TRBJ1-2; tentative D call: TRBD1 (5 bases). Germline V lookup: CDR1 SNHLY, CDR2 FYNNEI. V was trimmed by 6 bases and J by 5 bases, leaving 22 bases between them. CDR3 length: 16 residues. CDR3 sequence reads: CASSQMGVERGYGYTF. In nucleotides, the CDR3 is TGTGCCAGCAGCCAAATGGGTGTGGAAAGGGGTTATGGCTACACCTTC.

This clonotype was seen repeatedly, ten times or more. The chain joins TRBV6-5 to TRBJ2-1; TRBD2 aligns across 10 bases. The CDR3 sequence is 17 residues long. Unmatched junction bases numbered 3, after V lost 0 bases and J lost 1 base. Germline V gives CDR1 MNHEY, CDR2 SVGAGI. CDR3 in amino acids: CASSYSLLAGSYNEQFF. CDR3 bases: TGTGCCAGCAGTTACTCTCTACTAGCGGGATCCTACAATGAGCAGTTCTTC.

The CDR3 nucleotides are TGTGCCAGCAGCGTAGCTAGGGGGACTAGCGGGAGGTCTTGGTCCTACAATGAGCAGTTCTTC. Its translation: CASSVARGTSGRSWSYNEQFF. The J gene is TRBJ2-1, the V gene TRBV9; 15 bases are shared with TRBD2. CDR1 and CDR2 (germline): SGDLS, YYNGEE. Germline trimming cut 0 bases from V and 1 base from J; bases unmatched to any gene: 11. The CDR3 runs to 21 residues.

The table lists this clonotype with many counts. The rearrangement links TRBV18 to TRBJ2-4, with D possibly being TRBD1 (6 bases). The CDR3 is made up of 16 amino acids. Germline lookup yields CDR1 KGHSH and CDR2 LQKENI. With 0 bases removed from V and 0 bases from J, the gap between germline ends came to 9 bases. CDR3 DNA: TGTGCCAGCTCACCACCGGGACACCTAGCCAAAAACATTCAGTACTTC. Translating gives CASSPPGHLAKNIQYF.

This clonotype was recorded a few times. The chain recombines TRBV28 with TRBJ2-1; D gene uncertain. CDR3 length: 15 residues. In germline, CDR1 is MDHEN, CDR2 SYDVKM. Trimming left V 7 bases short and J 0 bases short, with 13 bases between. The CDR3 spells CASTRDIGSYNEQFF. The CDR3 nucleotides read TGTGCCAGCACCCGAGACATAGGCTCCTACAATGAGCAGTTCTTC.

This clonotype was counted at least ten times. The chain couples TRBV28 to TRBJ1-3; maybe TRBD1 (5 bases). The germline gives CDR1 MDHEN, CDR2 SYDVKM. The CDR3 has 13 amino acids. V lost 6 bases, J lost 10 bases, and 16 bases lay in between. CDR3 DNA sequence: TGTGCCAGCAGGATGAGCGGATGGGGGACCATATATTTT. Its protein is CASRMSGWGTIYF.

This clonotype was detected a few times. The V gene is TRBV3-1, the J gene TRBJ2-1, with D possibly matching TRBD1 (6 bases). The CDR3 has 17 residues. The V end was cut by 0 bases, the J end by 1 base, with 13 bases between. Per the germline V gene, CDR1 is LGHDT and CDR2 is YNNKEL (reference sequence). The CDR3 DNA follows: TGTGCCAGCAGCCAAGAAGTGGGGGCTGTATCCTACAATGAGCAGTTCTTC. Translation: CASSQEVGAVSYNEQFF.

Only a few counts were recorded for this clonotype. The rearrangement joins TRBV28 to TRBJ2-7; D is possibly TRBD1 (6 bases). The CDR3 is made up of 15 amino acids. Germline loops: CDR1 MDHEN, CDR2 SYDVKM. Trimming pared 1 base from V and 6 bases from J, leaving 16 bases between. The CDR3 here is CASSLFWQGTSEQYF. DNA for the CDR3: TGTGCCAGCAGTTTATTCTGGCAGGGGACCTCCGAGCAGTACTTC.

The table lists this clonotype with many counts. V usage is TRBV3-1 and J usage is TRBJ2-1, with a tentative D call TRBD2 (7 bases). The germline V gene has CDR1 LGHDT and CDR2 YNNKEL (reference sequence). CDR3 length: 16 residues. Trimming shortened V by 1 base and J by 1 base, and 11 bases separated the two germline ends. This CDR3 is CASSQGAGASYNEQFF. The CDR3 coding sequence is TGTGCCAGCAGCCAAGGGGCGGGGGCGTCCTACAATGAGCAGTTCTTC.

This clonotype was seen at least ten times. The rearrangement uses TRBV12-3 or TRBV12-4 and TRBJ2-2; 9 bases are shared with TRBD2. V lost 3 bases, J lost 2 bases, and 4 bases stayed unmatched. The CDR3 length is 16 residues. CDR3 in amino acids: CASSFPSGKNTGELFF. CDR3 nucleotide sequence: TGTGCCAGCAGTTTTCCTAGCGGGAAAAACACCGGGGAGCTGTTTTTT.

The genes are TRBV20-1 and TRBJ2-7; possibly TRBD1 for D (6 bases). The germline gives CDR1 DFQATT, CDR2 SNEGSKA (reference sequence). The CDR3 is 13 residues long. Trimming left V 1 base short and J 2 bases short, with 9 bases between. This CDR3 is CSARGQVAYEQYF. As DNA, the CDR3 is TGCAGTGCTAGAGGACAGGTGGCCTACGAGCAGTACTTC.